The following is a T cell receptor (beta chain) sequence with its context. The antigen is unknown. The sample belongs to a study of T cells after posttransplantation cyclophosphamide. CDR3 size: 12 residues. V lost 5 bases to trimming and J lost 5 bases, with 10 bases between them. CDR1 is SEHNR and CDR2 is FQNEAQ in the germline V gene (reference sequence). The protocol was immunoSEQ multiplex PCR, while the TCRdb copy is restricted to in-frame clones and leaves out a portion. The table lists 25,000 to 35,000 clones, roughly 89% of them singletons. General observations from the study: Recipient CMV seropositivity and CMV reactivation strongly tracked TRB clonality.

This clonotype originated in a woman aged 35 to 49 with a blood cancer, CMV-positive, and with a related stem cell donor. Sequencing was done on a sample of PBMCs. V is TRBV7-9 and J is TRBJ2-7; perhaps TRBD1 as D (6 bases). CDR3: CASSPQGHEQYF. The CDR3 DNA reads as TGTGCCAGCAGCCCACAGGGCCACGAGCAGTACTTC.